Reported below is one T cell receptor (beta chain). This clone's antigen is unknown. The input lacks base qualities; no much larger clone sits a single base away. The source of the sample is a study of T cell responses to AZD1222 COVID-19 vaccine (dated by TCRdb to the early 2020s). At the level of the whole study: A total of just over 230 trial participants underwent TCR sequencing, of whom roughly 210 had received two doses of AZD1222 and approximately 25 had received two doses of the MenACWY control vaccine. Trial participants were enrolled by age into 18-55, 56-69 and 70-plus year subgroups, with around 140, 26 and 57 TCR-sequenced participants respectively. Results and caveats for the whole study, not just this receptor: In the small 56-69-year group, the increase in depth fell short of significance, most likely because of low power. Nearly half of unique spike-specific TCRs reportedly recognized epitopes outside regions mutated in the B.1.351 and B.1.1.7 variants. The vaccine-associated CD4 TCRs covered the entire spike protein, and the dominant responses fell in regions 160-218 and 743-854. Because no samples from the day 14 peak response were available, repertoires could be characterized only after the peak T cell response. After two AZD1222 doses, spike-specific TCR breadth and depth were significantly higher than at day 0 and than in MenACWY recipients. Conclusions about previously exposed vaccinees were limited because only six AZD1222 recipients were SARS-CoV-2 seropositive at baseline. Participants were mostly white British and included more females than males, and it was suggested by the authors that clonal diversity may have been underestimated.

The CDR3 regions of human TCRbeta chains were analyzed by immunosequencing. The authors' pipeline ran thus. Repertoire TCRs were checked for matches against a reference library of SARS-CoV-2-specific TCRs that had been generated using the MIRA antigen-specificity platform. Breadth was defined as the fraction of unique TCRs that were SARS-CoV-2-associated, and depth was defined as the fraction of total T cells that were SARS-CoV-2-associated. Using the MIRA data, each spike-specific TCR was mapped to the spike region that the TCR reacts to and placed in a CD4 or CD8 class. Log10-transformed breadth and depth values were compared by one-way ANOVA with Sidak's multiple comparisons tests. TCRdb mirrors the immuneACCESS table, restricted to in-frame sequences. Some clones are absent from its copies; in checked studies, under half trace to an unresolved V gene, and the reason for the others is unknown. That table supplies the V and J calls and clone size; D and trimming were determined from the DNA. For this sample there are 80,000 to 100,000 clones; 90% to 95% appear just once. Around a tenth of the sample is in the top ten clones.

Per the publication, the time point label means: about 28 days (+/-7) after the second vaccine dose. Because spike-specific TCR depth and breadth did not differ between the two schedules, AZD1222 recipients who got a second dose at roughly 4 weeks were pooled with those who got a second dose at roughly 12 weeks. Vaccinee samples came from UK trials COV001 and COV002, including a single-blind randomized controlled phase 2/3 trial of AZD1222 (ChAdOx1 nCoV-19) in healthy adults. For TCRbeta chain sequencing, PBMC samples were collected from trial participants at day 0 and at day 28 after the second dose. The germline V gene specifies KGHSH as CDR1 and LQKENI as CDR2. Reading from cysteine to phenylalanine, the CDR3 counts 14 amino acids. The kept DNA is CDR3 alone, 42 bases in frame from the first base. V has 5 bases trimmed and J has 2 bases trimmed; junction bases matching no gene number 3.

Sequenced here: peripheral blood, sampled 28 days after the second AZD1222 dose. The receptor comes from an adult who received the AZD1222 COVID-19 vaccine. The V gene is TRBV18 and the J gene is TRBJ1-3, with TRBD1 identical over 7 junction bases. The nucleotide sequence is TGTGCCAGCTCAAAGCAGGGGGCTGGAAACACCATATATTTT. Translated, this gives CASSKQGAGNTIYF. The full variable domain, with segments outside the CDR3 supplied by the reference TRBV18 and TRBJ1-3 proteins, appears as NAGVMQNPRHLVRRRGQEARLRCSPMKGHSHVYWYRQLPEEGLKFMVYLQKENIIDESGMPKERFSAEFPKEGPSILRIQQVVRGDSAAYFCASSKQGAGNTIYFGEGSWLTVV.